The entry below describes one T cell receptor beta chain. Its antigen is as yet unknown. Per germline, CDR1 MGHRA and CDR2 YSYEKL. This CDR3 has 15 residues. Trimming took 4 bases from V and 0 from J, leaving 12 bases between them. This sample stems from a study of T cells after yellow fever vaccination. Findings and caveats of the study: Researchers cautioned that FACS-sorted repertoires could harbor abundant clonotypes contaminating from the bulk population. A weaker secondary response peaked on day 5, the primary on day 15.

Using its own MiXCR run on the 5' RACE reads, TCRdb lists one record per CDR3 protein. The profile shows 100,000 to 150,000 distinct CDR3 sequences, roughly 15% of them singletons. Source: CD8+ T cells sorted from PBMCs, taken 5 days after the yellow fever booster vaccination. This clonotype was sampled from a man aged 18 to 30 who received the YFV17D yellow fever vaccine. This chain joins TRBV4-1 and TRBJ1-1; tentative D call: TRBD1 (5 bases). The CDR3 loop is CASSLRGRMNTEAFF. CDR3 in DNA: TGCGCCAGCAGCCTTCGGGGCAGGATGAACACTGAAGCTTTCTTT.